Listed here are 23 T cell receptor beta chains from one sample, sequenced in a study of T cells in localized non-small cell lung cancer. The data were produced by immunoSEQ multiplex PCR, yet TCRdb's version contains in-frame clones alone and is incomplete. This table has a few thousand clones, around 30% appearing once. Specimen: lung tumor tissue, collected before any cancer treatment. Receptor source: a female donor over 55 with stage II squamous cell lung carcinoma.

The chain recombines TRBV7-2 with TRBJ1-4; D is possibly TRBD1 (5 bases). The CDR3 spans 15 residues. Between the trimmed V and J ends, which lost 2 bases and 5 bases, there was a span of 12 bases. Germline lookup yields CDR1 SGHTA and CDR2 FQGNSA. This CDR3 is CASSLSGLPNEKLFF. The CDR3, as DNA: TGTGCCAGCAGCTTATCAGGGCTCCCAAATGAAAAACTGTTTTTT.

This clone is labeled medium-sized. This chain joins TRBV9 and TRBJ2-7, with D perhaps TRBD1 or TRBD2 (5 bases each). The V gene's germline CDR1 is SGDLS and CDR2 YYNGEE. V dropped 5 bases and J dropped 6 bases, with 18 bases sitting between them. The CDR3 contains 14 residues. DNA of the CDR3: TGTGCCAGCAGTGCTACTGGGGGAGTTTTCGAGCAGTACTTC. It codes for CASSATGGVFEQYF.

This clone turned up a few times. The chain carries TRBV5-1 and TRBJ2-3; 12 bases are shared with TRBD2. Germline CDR1 SGHRS, CDR2 YFSETQ. There are 18 residues in the CDR3. V lost 4 bases, J lost 5 bases, and 14 bases stayed unmatched. The CDR3 sequence is CASSRTPTSGGPVDTQYF. CDR3 nucleotide sequence: TGCGCCAGCAGCCGAACCCCAACTAGCGGGGGGCCCGTAGATACGCAGTATTTT.

This clone came up a few times. This rearrangement joins TRBV18 to TRBJ1-1; D unclear. V was shortened by 4 bases and J by 2 bases, with 11 bases between the two germline ends. From germline, CDR1 is KGHSH and CDR2 LQKENI. The CDR3 runs to 14 residues. CDR3 coding DNA: TGTGCCAGCTCACAGGACCTATCAAACACTGAAGCTTTCTTT. It yields the protein CASSQDLSNTEAFF.

The chain links TRBV5-1 to TRBJ1-1, with D perhaps matching TRBD1 (6 bases). The CDR3 length is 14 residues. The V end was cut by 2 bases, the J end by 1 base, with 9 bases between. The germline gives CDR1 SGHRS, CDR2 YFSETQ. CDR3 sequence (DNA): TGCGCCAGCAGCTTCTTACAGGGGAACACTGAAGCTTTCTTT. It is translated as CASSFLQGNTEAFF.

This clone has only a few counts. The chain combines TRBV28 with TRBJ2-3; D gene ambiguous. Trimming took 4 bases from V and 2 from J, leaving 7 bases between them. CDR3 size: 13 residues. Germline CDR1 reads MDHEN; CDR2 reads SYDVKM. CDR3 amino acids: CASSSQNTDTQYF. Written as DNA, the CDR3 is TGTGCCAGCAGTTCCCAGAACACAGATACGCAGTATTTT.

This clone rates as medium-sized. Here the CDR3 reads CASSPLLAGRNTGELFF. For the CDR3, the DNA is TGTGCCAGCAGCCCTTTACTAGCGGGGCGGAACACCGGGGAGCTGTTTTTT. The gene calls are TRBV11-3 and TRBJ2-2; 10 positions match TRBD2. Germline values: CDR1 SGHNT, CDR2 YENEEA. Trimming removed 5 bases from V and 1 base from J; junction bases left unmatched: 7. The CDR3 runs 17 residues.

The genes are TRBV14 and TRBJ2-5; TRBD1 is a possible D gene (5 bases). The V gene's germline CDR1 is SGHDN and CDR2 FVKESK. V was pared by 3 bases and J by 2 bases, with 10 bases between. The CDR3 runs 14 residues. CDR3 amino acids: CASSQMTAQETQYF. For the CDR3, the DNA is TGTGCCAGCAGCCAGATGACAGCACAAGAGACCCAGTACTTC.

Written as DNA, the CDR3 is TGTGCCAGCAGCTTGGACCCGGGGAGAATAGTCCACGAGCAGTACTTC. This encodes CASSLDPGRIVHEQYF. The chain links TRBV11-3 to TRBJ2-7, with D tentatively TRBD2 (5 bases). Germline V gene lookup returns CDR1 SGHNT and CDR2 YENEEA. The length of the CDR3 is 16 residues. Deletions cut 3 bases from V and 5 bases from J, with 20 bases between. The complete variable domain, with remaining parts taken from reference TRBV11-3 and TRBJ2-7, reads EAGVVQSPRYKIIEKKQPVAFWCNPISGHNTLYWYLQNLGQGPELLIRYENEEAVDDSQLPKDRFSAERLKGVDSTLKIQPAELGDSAVYLCASSLDPGRIVHEQYFGPGTRLTVT.

This clone was seen a handful of times. The chain combines TRBV11-3 with TRBJ1-1; unclear D gene. Germline V gene lookup returns CDR1 SGHNT and CDR2 YENEEA. The CDR3 runs 16 residues. V was pared by 1 base and J by 1 base, with 13 bases between. The CDR3 nucleotides are TGTGCCAGCAGCTTAGGGGAAGGCAGGCCGAACACTGAAGCTTTCTTT. Its translation: CASSLGEGRPNTEAFF.

The rearrangement uses TRBV19 and TRBJ2-5, with D possibly TRBD2 on 6 matching bases. V was shortened by 7 bases and J by 1 base, with 16 bases between the two germline ends. Germline-derived CDR1 and CDR2 are LNHDA and SQIVND (reference sequence). The CDR3 is 15 amino acids. In nucleotides, the CDR3 is TGTGCCAGTACCGCGGAGGCGGGGCTCCAAGAGACCCAGTACTTC. Its protein is CASTAEAGLQETQYF.

Worth noting for this clone: Compared with germline, one end of the junction differs, possibly owing to a read error. The J gene is TRBJ2-2, the V gene TRBV6-8, with a possible D match to TRBD2 (6 bases). The CDR3 is 15 residues long. Germline CDR1 is MNHGY and CDR2 is SAAAGT. DNA for the CDR3: TGTGCCAGCAGTGACTCGACCGGGGGTGTCGGGGAGCTGTTTTTT. Amino acid sequence: CASSDSTGGVGELFF.

This clone is medium-sized. J is TRBJ2-7 and V is TRBV11-3; unclear D gene. This CDR3 is 14 amino acids long. Deletions cut 1 base from V and 2 bases from J, with 9 bases between. Germline V gene sequence: CDR1 SGHNT, CDR2 YENEEA. In DNA form, the CDR3 reads TGTGCCAGCAGCTTAGGCGGTCAGGCCTACGAGCAGTACTTC. It codes for CASSLGGQAYEQYF. The full variable domain, rest sourced from reference TRBV11-3 and TRBJ2-7, is EAGVVQSPRYKIIEKKQPVAFWCNPISGHNTLYWYLQNLGQGPELLIRYENEEAVDDSQLPKDRFSAERLKGVDSTLKIQPAELGDSAVYLCASSLGGQAYEQYFGPGTRLTVT.

This clone is classed as large. The V call is TRBV11-3, the J call TRBJ1-1; TRBD1 matches at 8 bases. The CDR3 sequence is 14 residues long. CDR1 is SGHNT, CDR2 YENEEA, per germline. The J segment lost 4 bases and the V segment lost 3 bases, leaving 4 bases of the junction unmatched. The CDR3 here is CASSLTGAGTEAFF. CDR3 DNA: TGTGCCAGCAGCTTGACAGGGGCCGGCACTGAAGCTTTCTTT.

The V call is TRBV30, the J call TRBJ2-2; TRBD1 is a possible D gene (5 bases). In germline, CDR1 is GTSNPN, CDR2 SVGIG (reference sequence). Deletions cut 3 bases from V and 4 bases from J, with 12 bases between. The CDR3 has 14 residues. The CDR3 DNA follows: TGTGCCTGGAGGGCAGGGCCCAGCACCGGGGAGCTGTTTTTT. Residues: CAWRAGPSTGELFF.

This clone appeared a few times. V is TRBV11-3 and J is TRBJ1-1, with no clear D. This CDR3 has 16 amino acids. The germline gives CDR1 SGHNT, CDR2 YENEEA. Trimming shortened V by 4 bases and J by 0 bases, and 15 bases separated the two germline ends. CDR3 in amino acids: CASSSRPQLVNTEAFF. CDR3 nucleotides: TGTGCCAGCAGCTCCCGGCCCCAGTTGGTGAACACTGAAGCTTTCTTT.

The V and J genes are TRBV9 and TRBJ1-3; D possibly corresponds to TRBD1 (6 bases). Trimming pared 4 bases from V and 4 bases from J, leaving 18 bases between. Germline V gene sequence: CDR1 SGDLS, CDR2 YYNGEE. The CDR3 is 16 amino acids. This CDR3 is CASSSRTWTDGNTIYF. The CDR3 region has the DNA TGTGCCAGCAGCTCCCGGACTTGGACAGACGGAAACACCATATATTTT.

This clone qualifies as medium-sized. The gene calls are TRBV4-1 and TRBJ2-1; 8 nucleotides line up with TRBD2. Germline V gives CDR1 MGHRA, CDR2 YSYEKL. The CDR3 is 16 residues long. Trimming cost V 4 bases and J 3 bases; bases outside gene matches: 8. The CDR3 protein is CASSRSGLADYNEQFF. Written as DNA, the CDR3 is TGCGCCAGCAGCCGAAGTGGACTAGCCGACTACAATGAGCAGTTCTTC.

This clone was seen only a few times. V gene TRBV11-3 combines with J gene TRBJ2-1; D may be TRBD1 or TRBD2 (5 bases each). Trimming removed 5 bases from V and 2 bases from J, with 16 bases in between. This CDR3 is 16 amino acids long. Per germline, CDR1 SGHNT and CDR2 YENEEA. CDR3 nucleotides: TGTGCCAGCAGCCCGACTCGGGACCCTCCCTACAATGAGCAGTTCTTC. Its protein is CASSPTRDPPYNEQFF.

The CDR3 DNA follows: TGCGCCAGCAGCCCGAACCATCAGGGACTAGCGGGGTATGGGAATGAGCAGTTCTTC. This translates into CASSPNHQGLAGYGNEQFF. The rearrangement joins TRBV5-1 to TRBJ2-1; 13 bases line up with TRBD2. V shed 4 bases, J shed 7 bases, and the junction held 17 bases outside the gene matches. CDR3 length equals 19 residues. Germline V gene sequence: CDR1 SGHRS, CDR2 YFSETQ.

The gene calls are TRBV5-1 and TRBJ1-2; D remains unclear. V shed 4 bases and J shed 5 bases, with 15 bases lying between them. This CDR3 has 14 amino acids. The germline CDR1 and CDR2 sequences are SGHRS and YFSETQ. CDR3 in DNA: TGCGCCAGCAGCATCACTACAGAGTTGTATGGCTACACCTTC. This translates into CASSITTELYGYTF.

The table lists this clone with a few counts. This chain uses TRBV18 with TRBJ2-3, with a tentative D call TRBD1 (5 bases). The V gene's germline CDR1 is KGHSH and CDR2 LQKENI. Deletions cut 1 base from V and 6 bases from J, with 8 bases between. This CDR3 comprises 13 residues. The CDR3 nucleotides read TGTGCCAGCTCACCACTCAGGGCCGATACGCAGTATTTT. Amino acids: CASSPLRADTQYF. Looking up the rest from reference TRBV18 and TRBJ2-3 gives the full variable domain: NAGVMQNPRHLVRRRGQEARLRCSPMKGHSHVYWYRQLPEEGLKFMVYLQKENIIDESGMPKERFSAEFPKEGPSILRIQQVVRGDSAAYFCASSPLRADTQYFGPGTRLTVL.

This clone rates as medium-sized. The genes are TRBV11-3 and TRBJ2-5, with 8 bases matching TRBD1. This CDR3 is built from 16 residues. Trimming removed 3 bases from V and 4 bases from J; junction bases left unmatched: 10. The germline CDR1 and CDR2 sequences are SGHNT and YENEEA. CDR3 sequence (DNA): TGTGCCAGCAGCTTGCAGGGGGCGCTTATGGGAGAGACCCAGTACTTC. Translating it yields CASSLQGALMGETQYF.